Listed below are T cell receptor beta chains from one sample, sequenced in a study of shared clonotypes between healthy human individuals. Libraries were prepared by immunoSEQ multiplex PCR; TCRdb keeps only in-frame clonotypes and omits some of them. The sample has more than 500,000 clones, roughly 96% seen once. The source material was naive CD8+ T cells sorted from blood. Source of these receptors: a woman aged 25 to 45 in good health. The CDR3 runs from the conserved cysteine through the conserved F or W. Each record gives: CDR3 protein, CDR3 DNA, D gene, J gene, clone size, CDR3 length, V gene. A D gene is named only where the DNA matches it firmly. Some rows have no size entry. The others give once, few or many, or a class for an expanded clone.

CDR3: CASSSDRGRVNTEAFF
DNA: TGTGCCAGCAGCTCTGACAGGGGGAGAGTGAACACTGAAGCTTTCTTT
D: TRBD1
J: TRBJ1-1
size: NA
length: 16
V: TRBV5-8

CDR3: CASSLAENTGELFF
DNA: TGTGCCAGCTCGCTAGCGGAAAACACCGGGGAGCTGTTTTTT
D: TRBD2
J: TRBJ2-2
size: NA
length: 14
V: TRBV27

CDR3: CARLYEQYF
DNA: TGTGCCAGGCTCTACGAGCAGTACTTC
D: NA
J: TRBJ2-7
size: NA
length: 9
V: TRBV27

CDR3: CASSLTGTNYGYTF
DNA: TGTGCCAGCAGTTTGACCGGGACCAACTATGGCTACACCTTC
D: NA
J: TRBJ1-2
size: NA
length: 14
V: TRBV28

CDR3: CASRSSGLVNEQFF
DNA: TGTGCCAGCAGGAGTTCGGGACTAGTAAACGAGCAGTTCTTC
D: TRBD2
J: TRBJ2-1
size: NA
length: 14
V: TRBV13

CDR3: CSGGGTELYEQYF
DNA: TGCAGCGGGGGAGGGACGGAACTCTACGAGCAGTACTTC
D: TRBD2
J: TRBJ2-7
size: NA
length: 13
V: TRBV29-1

CDR3: CASSHHSGSDSYEQYF
DNA: TGTGCCAGCAGCCATCATAGCGGGAGTGACTCCTACGAGCAGTACTTC
D: TRBD2
J: TRBJ2-7
size: NA
length: 16
V: TRBV4-2

CDR3: CASSTPTSGNFDEQFF
DNA: TGTGCCAGTAGTACACCGACTAGTGGTAATTTCGATGAGCAGTTCTTC
D: NA
J: TRBJ2-1
size: NA
length: 16
V: TRBV19

CDR3: CASSPGTLYEQYF
DNA: TGTGCCAGCAGCCCCGGGACCCTCTACGAGCAGTACTTC
D: NA
J: TRBJ2-7
size: NA
length: 13
V: TRBV5-6

CDR3: CASSSGTHYGYTF
DNA: TGTGCCAGCAGTTCGGGGACCCACTATGGCTACACCTTC
D: NA
J: TRBJ1-2
size: NA
length: 13
V: TRBV6-1

CDR3: CASSIGENTGELFF
DNA: TGTGCCAGTAGTATAGGAGAGAACACCGGGGAGCTGTTTTTT
D: NA
J: TRBJ2-2
size: few
length: 14
V: TRBV19

CDR3: CASTRGLAGGGSYEQYF
DNA: TGTGCCAGCACCAGGGGACTAGCGGGAGGCGGCTCCTACGAGCAGTACTTC
D: TRBD2
J: TRBJ2-7
size: NA
length: 17
V: TRBV27

CDR3: CASSSGSAQETQYF
DNA: TGTGCCAGCAGCTCCGGCTCTGCCCAAGAGACCCAGTACTTC
D: NA
J: TRBJ2-5
size: once
length: 14
V: TRBV7-9

CDR3: CASSPAGVVSYEQYF
DNA: TGTGCCAGCAGCCCTGCGGGAGTCGTCTCCTACGAGCAGTACTTC
D: TRBD2
J: TRBJ2-7
size: NA
length: 15
V: TRBV7-9

CDR3: CASSWALAGGLDEQYF
DNA: TGCGCCAGCAGCTGGGCACTAGCGGGAGGACTCGACGAGCAGTACTTC
D: TRBD2
J: TRBJ2-7
size: NA
length: 16
V: TRBV5-1

CDR3: CASSDYTEAFF
DNA: TGTGCCAGCAGTGATTACACTGAAGCTTTCTTT
D: NA
J: TRBJ1-1
size: NA
length: 11
V: TRBV2

CDR3: CSVEDGQGASYNEQFF
DNA: TGCAGCGTTGAAGATGGCCAGGGAGCGTCCTACAATGAGCAGTTCTTC
D: NA
J: TRBJ2-1
size: NA
length: 16
V: TRBV29-1

CDR3: CASSQVGRMNTEAFF
DNA: TGCGCCAGCAGCCAAGTCGGACGGATGAACACTGAAGCTTTCTTT
D: NA
J: TRBJ1-1
size: NA
length: 15
V: TRBV4-1

CDR3: CASSLTGNTEAFF
DNA: TGTGCCAGCAGCCTAACGGGGAACACTGAAGCTTTCTTT
D: NA
J: TRBJ1-1
size: NA
length: 13
V: TRBV7-9

CDR3: CASSPSAQEQYF
DNA: TGTGCCAGCAGCCCAAGCGCCCAGGAGCAGTACTTC
D: NA
J: TRBJ2-7
size: NA
length: 12
V: TRBV7-8